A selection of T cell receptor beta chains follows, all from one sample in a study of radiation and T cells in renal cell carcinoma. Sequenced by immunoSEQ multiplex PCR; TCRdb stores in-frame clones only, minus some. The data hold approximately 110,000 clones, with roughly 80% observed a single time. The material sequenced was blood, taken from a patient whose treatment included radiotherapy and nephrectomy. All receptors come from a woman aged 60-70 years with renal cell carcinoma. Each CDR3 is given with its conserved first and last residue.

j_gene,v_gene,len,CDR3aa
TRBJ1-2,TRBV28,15,CASSHGRVSSYGYTF
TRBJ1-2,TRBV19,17,CASSPSGTGTGDYGYTF
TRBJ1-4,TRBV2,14,CASSEGRSGEKLFF
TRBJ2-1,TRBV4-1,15,CASSVGTSASREQFF
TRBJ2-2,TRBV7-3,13,CASSAQKAGELFF
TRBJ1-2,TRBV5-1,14,CASSSGQGNYGYTF
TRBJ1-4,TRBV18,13,CASSATENEKLFF
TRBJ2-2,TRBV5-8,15,CASSLWTGNTGELFF
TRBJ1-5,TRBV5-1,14,CASSYTGRNQPQHF
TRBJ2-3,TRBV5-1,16,CASSEGDRDYGDTQYF
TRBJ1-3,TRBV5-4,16,CASSLHRTDSGNTIYF
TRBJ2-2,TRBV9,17,CASSVVNWAGLTGELFF
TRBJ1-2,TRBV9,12,CASSVTGVDYTF
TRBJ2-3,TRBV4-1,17,CASSQTDLAGITDTQYF
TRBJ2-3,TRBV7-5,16,CARSPGQATSTDTQYF
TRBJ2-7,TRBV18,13,CASSLTEGWGQYF
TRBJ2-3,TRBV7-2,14,CASSEDRGTDTQYF
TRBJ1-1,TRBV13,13,CASKGTPYTEAFF
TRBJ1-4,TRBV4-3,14,CASSLRQGNEKLFF
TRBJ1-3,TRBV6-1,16,CASSEWRTSSGNTIYF
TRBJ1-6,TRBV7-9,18,CASSISGTETLRASPLHF
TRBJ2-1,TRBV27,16,CASISGIGGSYNEQFF
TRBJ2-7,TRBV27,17,CASSLSWGQGPFYEQYF